The clone carrying this T cell receptor beta chain was observed many times. Its cognate antigen is unknown. TCRdb re-called the RACE reads through MiXCR, storing one row per CDR3 protein. The sample contains roughly 64,000 distinct CDR3 sequences, about 10% of which appear only once. This entry comes from a study of human T cells and chemical hapten exposure. As for the study in general: Sensitization used 2% DPC on approximately 2 cm by approximately 2 cm upper inner arm skin.

The study, taken as a whole, reports: Relative to controls, expanded TCRs formed significantly more large CDR3 similarity clusters.

Trimming removed 7 bases at V and 1 base at J, with 15 bases between. CDR1 SQVTM and CDR2 ANQGSEA come from the germline V gene. The CDR3 has 14 amino acids. Time point specified: pre-sensitization, week 0. The treatment: therapeutic diphenylcyclopropenone sensitization with weekly scalp DPC. The sample here was whole blood, taken in connection with sensitization to the hapten diphenylcyclopropenone (DPC). The receptor was derived from a woman aged 40 to 55 with alopecia areata. Some clones in this sample may be carry-over from other donors' samples. The V and J genes are TRBV29-1 and TRBJ2-3; no definite D call. As DNA, the CDR3 is TGCAGCGCTTACGGCGGCCAGCGCACAGATACGCAGTATTTT. Protein: CSAYGGQRTDTQYF.